These T cell receptor beta chains were read from a single sample in a study of T cell therapy after organ transplantation. These receptors have no identified antigens. Clones were sequenced by immunoSEQ multiplex PCR, and TCRdb holds only the in-frame ones, with some missing. The sample has 51,000 or so clones; around 93% are singletons. Sequenced material: CD8+ T cells from blood, taken before autologous CMV-specific T cell therapy. These receptors were collected from a human patient who had received a solid organ transplant and had CMV disease. The CDR3 runs from the conserved cysteine through the conserved F or W. A D gene is named only where the DNA matches it firmly. Size is stated for part of the rows, as once, few or many counts, or as a class when the clone is expanded.

j_gene: TRBJ1-6
abundance: NA
d_gene: NA
v_gene: TRBV5-6
CDR3aa: CASSPDRYNSPLHF
CDR3nt: TGTGCCAGCAGCCCAGACAGATATAATTCACCCCTCCACTTT

j_gene: TRBJ1-5
abundance: NA
d_gene: NA
v_gene: TRBV27
CDR3aa: CASSLIWEGAQHF
CDR3nt: TGTGCCAGCAGTTTAATATGGGAAGGGGCCCAGCATTTT

j_gene: TRBJ2-1
abundance: NA
d_gene: NA
v_gene: TRBV2
CDR3aa: CASSRRGRQTDNEQFF
CDR3nt: TGTGCCAGCAGTCGCCGGGGACGACAGACAGACAATGAGCAGTTCTTC

j_gene: TRBJ2-7
abundance: NA
d_gene: NA
v_gene: TRBV25-1
CDR3aa: CASSEYGGSYEQYF
CDR3nt: TGTGCCAGCAGTGAATACGGCGGCTCCTACGAGCAGTACTTC

j_gene: TRBJ2-7
abundance: once
d_gene: TRBD2
v_gene: TRBV27
CDR3aa: CASSTKAGGQSYEQYF
CDR3nt: TGTGCCAGCAGCACAAAAGCGGGAGGCCAATCCTACGAGCAGTACTTC

j_gene: TRBJ1-2
abundance: NA
d_gene: NA
v_gene: TRBV4-1
CDR3aa: CASSQDKDWGPLEKIGYGYTF
CDR3nt: TGCGCCAGCAGCCAAGATAAAGATTGGGGGCCACTTGAGAAGATAGGGTATGGCTACACCTTC

j_gene: TRBJ1-1
abundance: NA
d_gene: NA
v_gene: TRBV11-2
CDR3aa: CASSSGDKTVNTEAFF
CDR3nt: TGTGCCAGCAGCTCCGGAGATAAGACAGTGAACACTGAAGCTTTCTTT

j_gene: TRBJ2-1
abundance: NA
d_gene: NA
v_gene: TRBV5-1
CDR3aa: CASSLAVDTYNEQFF
CDR3nt: TGCGCCAGCAGCTTGGCCGTAGACACCTACAATGAGCAGTTCTTC

j_gene: TRBJ1-6
abundance: NA
d_gene: NA
v_gene: TRBV4-3
CDR3aa: CASSQAIGSPLHF
CDR3nt: TGCGCCAGCAGCCAAGCGATCGGTTCACCCCTCCACTTT

j_gene: TRBJ1-1
abundance: NA
d_gene: TRBD1
v_gene: TRBV5-1
CDR3aa: CASSLEQGVYSTEAFF
CDR3nt: TGCGCCAGCAGCTTGGAACAGGGGGTTTACAGCACTGAAGCTTTCTTT

j_gene: TRBJ1-2
abundance: NA
d_gene: TRBD1
v_gene: TRBV5-6
CDR3aa: CASRDSSYGYTF
CDR3nt: TGTGCCAGCCGGGACAGCTCCTATGGCTACACCTTC

j_gene: TRBJ2-1
abundance: NA
d_gene: NA
v_gene: TRBV2
CDR3aa: CASSEAVRPTGVF
CDR3nt: TGTGCCAGCAGTGAAGCCGTCAGGCCGACGGGGGTCTTC

j_gene: TRBJ1-2
abundance: NA
d_gene: TRBD1
v_gene: TRBV6-5
CDR3aa: CASSYEGQGYGCTF
CDR3nt: TGTGCCAGCAGTTACGAGGGACAGGGCTATGGCTGCACCTTC

j_gene: TRBJ2-7
abundance: NA
d_gene: NA
v_gene: TRBV27
CDR3aa: CASSLGTRTYEQYF
CDR3nt: TGTGCCAGCAGTTTAGGGACGAGAACCTACGAGCAGTACTTC

j_gene: TRBJ1-2
abundance: NA
d_gene: NA
v_gene: TRBV14
CDR3aa: CASSQVLSTAGGYTF
CDR3nt: TGTGCCAGCAGCCAAGTTCTCTCGACGGCGGGTGGCTACACCTTC

j_gene: TRBJ1-2
abundance: NA
d_gene: TRBD1
v_gene: TRBV5-6
CDR3aa: CASSYGTANYGYTF
CDR3nt: TGTGCCAGCAGCTACGGGACAGCTAACTATGGCTACACCTTC

j_gene: TRBJ1-5
abundance: NA
d_gene: TRBD1
v_gene: TRBV6-5
CDR3aa: CASTPGQGAQPQHF
CDR3nt: TGTGCCAGCACCCCGGGACAGGGAGCGCAGCCCCAGCATTTT

j_gene: TRBJ2-1
abundance: NA
d_gene: TRBD1
v_gene: TRBV13
CDR3aa: CASSLVVGQGAHEQFF
CDR3nt: TGTGCCAGCAGCTTAGTTGTGGGACAGGGGGCCCATGAGCAGTTCTTC

j_gene: TRBJ2-7
abundance: NA
d_gene: TRBD2
v_gene: TRBV7-6
CDR3aa: CASSPNPLAGTYEQYF
CDR3nt: TGTGCCAGCAGCCCCAATCCATTAGCGGGGACCTACGAGCAGTACTTC

j_gene: TRBJ1-1
abundance: NA
d_gene: NA
v_gene: TRBV7-8
CDR3aa: CASSLEEGGLWTEAFF
CDR3nt: TGTGCCAGCAGCTTAGAAGAGGGCGGCTTATGGACTGAAGCTTTCTTT

j_gene: TRBJ1-1
abundance: NA
d_gene: NA
v_gene: TRBV6-5
CDR3aa: CASSYGGVNTEAFF
CDR3nt: TGTGCCAGCAGTTACGGGGGGGTGAACACTGAAGCTTTCTTT

j_gene: TRBJ1-1
abundance: NA
d_gene: TRBD1
v_gene: TRBV7-9
CDR3aa: CASSLAKGALNTEAFF
CDR3nt: TGTGCCAGCAGCTTAGCGAAGGGGGCCCTGAACACTGAAGCTTTCTTT

j_gene: TRBJ2-2
abundance: once
d_gene: NA
v_gene: TRBV7-9
CDR3aa: CASSFYYRDPDTGELFF
CDR3nt: TGTGCCAGCAGCTTCTACTACAGGGACCCCGACACCGGGGAGCTGTTTTTT

j_gene: TRBJ2-3
abundance: NA
d_gene: NA
v_gene: TRBV6-5
CDR3aa: CASSYMAALNTDTQYF
CDR3nt: TGTGCCAGCAGTTACATGGCCGCCCTGAACACAGATACGCAGTATTTT

j_gene: TRBJ1-2
abundance: NA
d_gene: NA
v_gene: TRBV5-6
CDR3aa: CASSLGADLNYGYTF
CDR3nt: TGTGCCAGCAGCTTGGGGGCAGACCTTAACTATGGCTACACCTTC

j_gene: TRBJ2-3
abundance: NA
d_gene: TRBD2
v_gene: TRBV11-2
CDR3aa: CASSLTRGSGDNTDTQYF
CDR3nt: TGTGCCAGCAGCTTAACCCGGGGTAGCGGGGATAACACAGATACGCAGTATTTT

j_gene: TRBJ2-5
abundance: NA
d_gene: NA
v_gene: TRBV30
CDR3aa: CAWSLTSVGETQYF
CDR3nt: TGTGCCTGGAGTCTCACCTCCGTTGGGGAGACCCAGTACTTC

j_gene: TRBJ2-7
abundance: NA
d_gene: NA
v_gene: TRBV7-9
CDR3aa: CASSHRTYEQYF
CDR3nt: TGTGCCAGCAGCCACAGAACATACGAGCAGTACTTC

j_gene: TRBJ2-1
abundance: NA
d_gene: NA
v_gene: TRBV7-9
CDR3aa: CASSFPGGLNNEQFF
CDR3nt: TGTGCCAGCAGCTTCCCCGGTGGGCTTAACAATGAGCAGTTCTTC

j_gene: TRBJ1-1
abundance: NA
d_gene: NA
v_gene: TRBV6-5
CDR3aa: CASSYAGGTEAFF
CDR3nt: TGTGCCAGCAGTTACGCGGGAGGCACTGAAGCTTTCTTT

j_gene: TRBJ2-1
abundance: NA
d_gene: TRBD1
v_gene: TRBV5-1
CDR3aa: CASSLEVRGHEQFF
CDR3nt: TGCGCCAGCAGCTTGGAGGTCAGGGGGCATGAGCAGTTCTTC

j_gene: TRBJ2-7
abundance: once
d_gene: TRBD2
v_gene: TRBV19
CDR3aa: CASSAVTPTSGRVREQYF
CDR3nt: TGTGCCAGTAGTGCAGTAACCCCGACTAGCGGGAGGGTGCGGGAGCAGTACTTC

j_gene: TRBJ2-7
abundance: NA
d_gene: NA
v_gene: TRBV15
CDR3aa: CATSREGGAYEQYF
CDR3nt: TGTGCCACCAGCAGAGAGGGGGGTGCCTACGAGCAGTACTTC

j_gene: TRBJ1-2
abundance: NA
d_gene: NA
v_gene: TRBV4-1
CDR3aa: CASSQAPDANYGYTF
CDR3nt: TGCGCCAGCAGCCAAGCCCCGGACGCTAACTATGGCTACACCTTC

j_gene: TRBJ1-4
abundance: NA
d_gene: TRBD1
v_gene: TRBV19
CDR3aa: CASSHRTGREKLFF
CDR3nt: TGTGCCAGTAGTCACAGGACAGGTCGTGAAAAACTGTTTTTT

j_gene: TRBJ1-4
abundance: NA
d_gene: TRBD1
v_gene: TRBV4-3
CDR3aa: CASSQWTGRNEKLFF
CDR3nt: TGCGCCAGCAGCCAGTGGACAGGGAGGAATGAAAAACTGTTTTTT

j_gene: TRBJ1-4
abundance: once
d_gene: TRBD1
v_gene: TRBV13
CDR3aa: CASRGQLNEKLFF
CDR3nt: TGTGCCAGCCGGGGACAGCTTAATGAAAAACTGTTTTTT

j_gene: TRBJ1-1
abundance: NA
d_gene: TRBD1
v_gene: TRBV9
CDR3aa: CASTRQGENTEAFF
CDR3nt: TGTGCCAGCACCCGACAGGGGGAAAACACTGAAGCTTTCTTT

j_gene: TRBJ1-4
abundance: NA
d_gene: NA
v_gene: TRBV4-3
CDR3aa: CASSQKVVSGRGEKLFF
CDR3nt: TGCGCCAGCAGCCAAAAAGTGGTGTCGGGCAGGGGTGAAAAACTGTTTTTT

j_gene: TRBJ2-6
abundance: NA
d_gene: TRBD1
v_gene: TRBV5-1
CDR3aa: CASSSQDRGRPGANVLTF
CDR3nt: TGCGCCAGCAGCTCCCAGGACAGGGGGCGGCCTGGGGCCAACGTCCTGACTTTC

j_gene: TRBJ2-1
abundance: NA
d_gene: TRBD2
v_gene: TRBV25-1
CDR3aa: CASSETLLAEAYNEQFF
CDR3nt: TGTGCCAGCAGTGAGACGCTGCTAGCGGAAGCATACAATGAGCAGTTCTTC

j_gene: TRBJ2-7
abundance: once
d_gene: TRBD2
v_gene: TRBV6-5
CDR3aa: CASSPGGEGYEQYF
CDR3nt: TGTGCCAGCAGCCCGGGTGGGGAGGGTTACGAGCAGTACTTC

j_gene: TRBJ2-7
abundance: once
d_gene: NA
v_gene: TRBV27
CDR3aa: CASSFRPGSYEQYF
CDR3nt: TGTGCCAGCAGTTTCAGGCCGGGTTCCTACGAGCAGTACTTC

j_gene: TRBJ1-5
abundance: NA
d_gene: TRBD1
v_gene: TRBV27
CDR3aa: CASSPTGGHQPQHF
CDR3nt: TGTGCCAGCAGCCCGACAGGGGGCCATCAGCCCCAGCATTTT

j_gene: TRBJ2-1
abundance: NA
d_gene: TRBD2
v_gene: TRBV25-1
CDR3aa: CASSERGGRVAYNEQFF
CDR3nt: TGTGCCAGCAGTGAGCGGGGGGGCCGTGTGGCCTACAATGAGCAGTTCTTC

j_gene: TRBJ2-1
abundance: NA
d_gene: NA
v_gene: TRBV6-4
CDR3aa: CASSDSGTPGEQFF
CDR3nt: TGTGCCAGCAGTGACTCAGGAACACCGGGGGAGCAGTTCTTC

j_gene: TRBJ2-1
abundance: NA
d_gene: NA
v_gene: TRBV4-1
CDR3aa: CASSQEDGYLNSYNEQFF
CDR3nt: TGCGCCAGCAGCCAAGAGGACGGGTACCTTAACTCCTACAATGAGCAGTTCTTC

j_gene: TRBJ1-2
abundance: NA
d_gene: NA
v_gene: TRBV27
CDR3aa: CASSFQVSGYGYTF
CDR3nt: TGTGCCAGCAGTTTTCAGGTTAGCGGTTATGGCTACACCTTC

j_gene: TRBJ1-2
abundance: NA
d_gene: NA
v_gene: TRBV6-1
CDR3aa: CASSEFRQDDGYTF
CDR3nt: TGTGCCAGCAGTGAATTCCGCCAGGATGATGGCTACACCTTC

j_gene: TRBJ2-1
abundance: NA
d_gene: TRBD1
v_gene: TRBV6-5
CDR3aa: CASRDPTGPYNEQFF
CDR3nt: TGTGCCAGCAGGGACCCGACAGGGCCCTACAATGAGCAGTTCTTC

j_gene: TRBJ2-3
abundance: NA
d_gene: TRBD2
v_gene: TRBV5-6
CDR3aa: CASSSLAGGSTDTQYF
CDR3nt: TGTGCCAGCAGCTCTCTAGCGGGGGGGAGCACAGATACGCAGTATTTT

j_gene: TRBJ2-7
abundance: once
d_gene: TRBD1
v_gene: TRBV10-3
CDR3aa: CAIRDRETYEQYF
CDR3nt: TGTGCCATCAGGGACAGGGAGACCTACGAGCAGTACTTC

j_gene: TRBJ2-7
abundance: NA
d_gene: NA
v_gene: TRBV14
CDR3aa: CASSLPGYPYEQYF
CDR3nt: TGTGCCAGCAGCCTCCCGGGATACCCATACGAGCAGTACTTC